The 19 T cell receptor beta chains presented below share a single source sample, sequenced in a study of CD8+ T cells in alopecia areata. RNA, once extracted, was reverse transcribed into cDNA for use as the sequencing template. Profiling relied on immunoSEQ multiplex PCR, and the TCRdb table lists in-frame clones only, not all of them. In the table there are 200,000 to 250,000 clones, 50% to 70% of which are singletons. The sequenced sample was CD4+ T cells sorted from blood, obtained at week 0. These receptors were collected from a human donor with alopecia areata.

The genes are TRBV30 and TRBJ2-3; TRBD2 aligns across 8 bases. Germline CDR1 is GTSNPN and CDR2 is SVGIG (reference sequence). The CDR3 is made up of 16 amino acids. The V gene end was trimmed by 5 bases and the J gene end by 2 bases; junction bases not matched to a gene: 12. The CDR3 DNA follows: TGTGCCTGGTCTCGACCCAGCGGGAGACCCACAGATACGCAGTATTTT. As protein: CAWSRPSGRPTDTQYF.

The genes are TRBV7-2 and TRBJ2-1, with D possibly being TRBD1 (6 bases). Trimming stripped 1 base from V and 4 bases from J, with 14 bases between. The CDR3 covers 16 residues. From germline, CDR1 is SGHTA and CDR2 FQGNSA. CDR3 DNA sequence: TGTGCCAGCAGCTTAGGTTTCAGGGGCGGTTACAATGAGCAGTTCTTC. Translating it yields CASSLGFRGGYNEQFF.

The rearrangement links TRBV30 to TRBJ2-7, with a possible D match to TRBD2 (6 bases). Trimming took off 4 bases at V and 3 bases at J, with 16 bases between the two ends. Germline values: CDR1 GTSNPN, CDR2 SVGIG (reference sequence). CDR3 length: 14 residues. The CDR3 sequence: CAWNNVEGLYEQYF. Here the CDR3 DNA reads TGTGCCTGGAACAACGTAGAGGGACTCTACGAGCAGTACTTC.

The chain uses TRBV29-1 and TRBJ2-2; 7 bases align to TRBD1. J was trimmed by 4 bases and V by 6 bases; bases with no gene match: 5. The CDR3 loop spans 13 amino acids. CDR1 is SQVTM, CDR2 ANQGSEA, per germline. CDR3 region: CSVGTVLTGELFF. Written as DNA, the CDR3 is TGCAGCGTCGGGACAGTGCTCACCGGGGAGCTGTTTTTT.

The genes are TRBV7-9 and TRBJ1-2, with TRBD1 as a possible D gene (6 bases). With 4 bases removed from V and 6 bases from J, the gap between germline ends came to 18 bases. CDR1 is SEHNR, CDR2 FQNEAQ, per germline (reference sequence). This CDR3 contains 15 residues. The CDR3 coding sequence is TGTGCCAGCAGCTCTTTCGTTCAGGGGCGGAATGGCTACACCTTC. Its translation: CASSSFVQGRNGYTF.

V usage is TRBV9 and J usage is TRBJ2-5, with TRBD2 matching over 14 bases. This CDR3 region has 18 residues. The V gene end was trimmed by 3 bases and the J gene end by 4 bases; junction bases not matched to a gene: 11. Looked up from germline, CDR1 is SGDLS and CDR2 is YYNGEE. Written as DNA, the CDR3 is TGTGCCAGCAGCGGGGGACTAGCGGGAGTCGAGATCGGAGAGACCCAGTACTTC. Its protein product is CASSGGLAGVEIGETQYF.

The table lists this clone with a few counts. V and J are TRBV29-1 and TRBJ2-7; the match to TRBD1 covers 7 bases. The germline V gene has CDR1 SQVTM and CDR2 ANQGSEA. The V segment lost 7 bases and the J segment 2 bases; nucleotides outside the gene matches: 5. This CDR3 comprises 12 residues. CDR3 region: CSATDRAYEQYF. The DNA for the CDR3 is TGCAGCGCAACTGACAGGGCCTACGAGCAGTACTTC.

This clone was detected a few times. The chain carries TRBV5-1 and TRBJ1-4, with 8 positions matching TRBD1. J lost 6 bases, V lost 1 base, and 2 bases had no gene match. The CDR3 covers 14 residues. Germline values: CDR1 SGHRS, CDR2 YFSETQ. CDR3 sequence: CASSLLQGDEKLFF. DNA of the CDR3: TGCGCCAGCAGCTTGTTACAGGGGGATGAAAAACTGTTTTTT.

This chain links TRBV29-1 with TRBJ2-3, with D hard to call. The CDR3 runs to 11 residues. Germline V gene data show CDR1 as SQVTM and CDR2 as ANQGSEA. V lost 7 bases and J lost 10, with 15 bases in between. Here the CDR3 reads CSGRIGLPQYF. Here the CDR3 DNA reads TGCAGCGGAAGAATAGGGCTCCCGCAGTATTTT.

This clone was observed a handful of times. The chain uses TRBV7-2 and TRBJ2-6; no clear D. Deletions cut 1 base from V and 2 bases from J, with 6 bases between. The CDR3 has 15 residues. CDR1 is SGHTA, CDR2 FQGNSA, per germline. For the CDR3, the DNA is TGTGCCAGCAGCTTAGGAGATGCTGGGGCCAACGTCCTGACTTTC. It specifies CASSLGDAGANVLTF.

Note on this clone: The sample has other DNA sequences that encode this CDR3 too. The chain uses TRBV9 and TRBJ1-2; 9 bases line up with TRBD1. Per germline, CDR1 SGDLS and CDR2 YYNGEE. The V gene end was trimmed by 3 bases and the J gene end by 2 bases; junction bases not matched to a gene: 5. This CDR3 contains 15 residues. The CDR3 sequence is CASSAGTGRNYGYTF. CDR3 DNA sequence: TGTGCCAGCAGCGCGGGGACAGGGAGGAACTATGGCTACACCTTC.

The V gene is TRBV7-2, the J gene TRBJ1-5; D possibly corresponds to TRBD1 (6 bases). From germline, CDR1 is SGHTA and CDR2 FQGNSA. V was cut by 8 bases and J by 6 bases, with 17 bases left in between. The CDR3 covers 14 residues. The CDR3 loop is CASAITPGVQPQHF. The CDR3 DNA sequence: TGTGCCAGCGCTATTACCCCAGGGGTTCAGCCCCAGCATTTT.

This rearrangement joins TRBV5-1 to TRBJ2-6; no firm D call. Trimming removed 2 bases from V and 1 base from J, with 4 bases in between. The length of the CDR3 is 14 residues. Germline CDR1 is SGHRS and CDR2 is YFSETQ. The CDR3 reads CASSFQSGANVLTF. As DNA, the CDR3 is TGCGCCAGCAGCTTCCAGTCTGGGGCCAACGTCCTGACTTTC.

The table lists this clone with many counts. CDR3 sequence (DNA): TGTGCCAGCAGTGAAGGAAGGTGGGATACTGAAGCTTTCTTT. Protein sequence: CASSEGRWDTEAFF. The chain is built from TRBV6-1 and TRBJ1-1; no definite D call. V was shortened by 1 base and J by 5 bases, with 11 bases between the two germline ends. The CDR3 has 14 residues. In germline, CDR1 is MNHNS, CDR2 SASEGT.

V and J are TRBV29-1 and TRBJ1-1; D perhaps matches TRBD1 (5 bases). Trimming cost V 4 bases and J 0 bases, with 9 bases left between them. Germline V gives CDR1 SQVTM, CDR2 ANQGSEA. The CDR3 extends over 13 amino acids. In nucleotides, the CDR3 is TGCAGCGTTGTAGGCAGGGTGAACACTGAAGCTTTCTTT. Its translation: CSVVGRVNTEAFF.

This chain joins TRBV6-1 and TRBJ2-4; unclear D gene. Trimming left V 5 bases short and J 4 bases short, with 9 bases between. Germline CDR1 MNHNS, CDR2 SASEGT. This CDR3 contains 13 residues. CDR3 in DNA: TGTGCCAGCAGTATTGGGCCGAAAAACATTCAGTACTTC. Its protein is CASSIGPKNIQYF.

This chain uses TRBV27 with TRBJ1-4; the D gene is possibly TRBD1 (5 bases). CDR1 and CDR2 from the germline V gene are MNHEY and SMNVEV (reference sequence). Deletions cut 3 bases from V and 5 bases from J, with 10 bases between. CDR3 length: 14 residues. In DNA, the CDR3 is TGTGCCAGCAGTTTTTCAGGGCGGAATGAAAAACTGTTTTTT. Encoded protein: CASSFSGRNEKLFF.

The chain is built from TRBV14 and TRBJ2-5; D gene unclear. V was trimmed by 0 bases and J by 11 bases, leaving 10 bases between them. Germline lookup yields CDR1 SGHDN and CDR2 FVKESK. This CDR3 is built from 12 residues. The CDR3 bases are TGTGCCAGCAGCCAAGATCAAACTAATCAGTACTTC. Translating gives CASSQDQTNQYF.

The chain combines TRBV5-6 with TRBJ1-2; D gene uncertain. CDR1 SGHDT and CDR2 YYEEEE come from the germline V gene. The CDR3 runs 11 residues. Trimming took 0 bases from V and 8 from J, leaving 5 bases between them. The chain's CDR3 is CASSLGEGYTF. As DNA, the CDR3 is TGTGCCAGCAGCTTGGGCGAGGGCTACACCTTC.